The clone carrying this T cell receptor (beta chain) was recorded at least ten times. This specimen comes from a study of T cell repertoires in cytomegalovirus infection. A single record per CDR3 protein comes from TCRdb applying MiXCR to the reads. The table shows more than 200,000 distinct CDR3 sequences, with approximately 9.2% occurring only once. The germline CDR1 and CDR2 sequences are LGHNA and YSLEER. The ends lost 4 bases at V and 4 bases at J; junction bases unmatched: 5. The CDR3 contains 15 residues. Sequencing input: PBMCs. V and J are TRBV4-3 and TRBJ2-2, with 8 bases that match TRBD1. The clonotype comes from a human donor in good health (CMV status not recorded). Some clones in this sample may be carry-over from other donors' samples. CDR3 nucleotide sequence: TGCGCCAGCAGCCTCGGACAGGGCTCCACCGGGGAGCTGTTTTTT. Its translation: CASSLGQGSTGELFF.